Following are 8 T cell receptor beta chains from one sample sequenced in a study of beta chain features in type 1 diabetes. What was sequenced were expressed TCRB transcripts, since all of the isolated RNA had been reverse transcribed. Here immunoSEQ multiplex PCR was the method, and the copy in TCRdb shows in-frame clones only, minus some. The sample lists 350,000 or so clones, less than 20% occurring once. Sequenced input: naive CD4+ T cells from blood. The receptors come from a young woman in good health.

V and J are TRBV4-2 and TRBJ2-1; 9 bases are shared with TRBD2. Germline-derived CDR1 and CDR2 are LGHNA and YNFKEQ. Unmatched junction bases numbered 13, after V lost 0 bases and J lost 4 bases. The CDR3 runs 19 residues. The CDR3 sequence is CASSQEGSGGPPIYNEQFF. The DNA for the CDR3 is TGTGCCAGCAGCCAAGAGGGGAGCGGGGGGCCTCCGATTTACAATGAGCAGTTCTTC.

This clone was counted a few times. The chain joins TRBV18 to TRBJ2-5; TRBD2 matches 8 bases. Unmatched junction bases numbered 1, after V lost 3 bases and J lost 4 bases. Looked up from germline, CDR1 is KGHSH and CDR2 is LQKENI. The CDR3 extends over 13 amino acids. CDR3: CASSPSGGETQYF. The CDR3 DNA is TGTGCCAGCTCACCCAGCGGGGGAGAGACCCAGTACTTC.

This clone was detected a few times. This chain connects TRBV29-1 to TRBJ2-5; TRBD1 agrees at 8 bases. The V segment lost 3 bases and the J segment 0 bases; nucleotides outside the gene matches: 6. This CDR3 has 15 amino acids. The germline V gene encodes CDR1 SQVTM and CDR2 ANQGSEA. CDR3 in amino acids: CSVEGWTGNQETQYF. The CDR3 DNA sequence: TGCAGCGTTGAGGGTTGGACAGGGAACCAAGAGACCCAGTACTTC.

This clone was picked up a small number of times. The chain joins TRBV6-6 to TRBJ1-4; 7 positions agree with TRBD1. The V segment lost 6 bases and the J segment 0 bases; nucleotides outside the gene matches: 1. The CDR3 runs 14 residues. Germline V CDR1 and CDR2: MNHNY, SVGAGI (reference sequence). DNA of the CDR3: TGTGCCAGCAGGGACAGGACAACTAATGAAAAACTGTTTTTT. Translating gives CASRDRTTNEKLFF.

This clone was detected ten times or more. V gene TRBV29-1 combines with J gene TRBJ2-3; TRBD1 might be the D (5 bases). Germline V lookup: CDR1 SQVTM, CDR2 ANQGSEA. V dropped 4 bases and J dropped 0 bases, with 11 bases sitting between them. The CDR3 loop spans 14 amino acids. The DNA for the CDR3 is TGCAGCGTTGTAAGACAGCGCAGCACAGATACGCAGTATTTT. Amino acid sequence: CSVVRQRSTDTQYF.

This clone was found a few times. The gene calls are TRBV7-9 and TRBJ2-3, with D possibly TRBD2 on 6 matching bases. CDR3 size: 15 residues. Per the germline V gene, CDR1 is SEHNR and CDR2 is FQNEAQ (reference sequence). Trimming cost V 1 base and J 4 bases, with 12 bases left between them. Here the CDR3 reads CASSLGSLASDTQYF. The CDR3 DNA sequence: TGTGCCAGCAGCTTAGGATCCCTAGCGTCAGATACGCAGTATTTT.

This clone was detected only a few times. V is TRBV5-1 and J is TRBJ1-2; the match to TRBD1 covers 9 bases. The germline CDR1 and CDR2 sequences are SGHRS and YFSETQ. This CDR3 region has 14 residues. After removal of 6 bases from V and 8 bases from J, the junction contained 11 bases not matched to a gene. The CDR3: CASKPPDRGWGYTF. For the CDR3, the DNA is TGCGCCAGCAAACCTCCGGACAGGGGTTGGGGCTACACCTTC.

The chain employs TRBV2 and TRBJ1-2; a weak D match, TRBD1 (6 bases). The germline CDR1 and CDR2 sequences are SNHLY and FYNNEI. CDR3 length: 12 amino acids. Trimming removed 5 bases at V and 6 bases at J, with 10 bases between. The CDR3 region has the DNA TGTGCCAGCAGTCGACAGGAGAATGGCTACACCTTC. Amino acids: CASSRQENGYTF.